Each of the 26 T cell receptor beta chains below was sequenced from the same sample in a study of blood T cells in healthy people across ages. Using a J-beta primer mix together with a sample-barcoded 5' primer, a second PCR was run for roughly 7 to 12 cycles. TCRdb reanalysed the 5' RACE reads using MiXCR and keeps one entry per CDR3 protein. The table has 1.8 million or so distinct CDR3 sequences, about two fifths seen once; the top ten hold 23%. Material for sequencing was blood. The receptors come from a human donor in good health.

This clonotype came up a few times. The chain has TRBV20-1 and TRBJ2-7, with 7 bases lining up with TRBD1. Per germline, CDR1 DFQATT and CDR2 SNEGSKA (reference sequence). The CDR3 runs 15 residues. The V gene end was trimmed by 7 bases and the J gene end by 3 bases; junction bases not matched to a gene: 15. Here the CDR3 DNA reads TGCAGTGTCCGAACCCCGACAGGGATGTTCTACGAGCAGTACTTC. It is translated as CSVRTPTGMFYEQYF.

CDR3 DNA sequence: TGTGCCAGCAGCCGGGCCGGGACGAATGGCTACACCTTC. It codes for CASSRAGTNGYTF. The chain uses TRBV14 and TRBJ1-2; weak D call: TRBD1 (5 bases). The CDR3 loop spans 13 amino acids. CDR1 and CDR2 from the germline V gene are SGHDN and FVKESK. V lost 4 bases and J 6 bases, leaving 12 bases between the germline ends.

The CDR3 DNA is TGTGCCATCAGTGCGCCGGGACAGGGGGCAAATGGCTACACCTTC. Translated, it gives CAISAPGQGANGYTF. The J gene is TRBJ1-2, the V gene TRBV10-3; 12 positions match TRBD1. After removal of 4 bases from V and 6 bases from J, the junction contained 6 bases not matched to a gene. This CDR3 has 15 amino acids. Looked up from germline, CDR1 is ENHRY and CDR2 is SYGVKD.

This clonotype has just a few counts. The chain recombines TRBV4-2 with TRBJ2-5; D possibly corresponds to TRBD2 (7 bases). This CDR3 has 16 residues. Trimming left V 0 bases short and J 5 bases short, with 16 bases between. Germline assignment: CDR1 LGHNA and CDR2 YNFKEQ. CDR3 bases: TGTGCCAGCAGCCAAGATTGGCTAGGGGGAGGGGAGACCCAGTACTTC. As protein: CASSQDWLGGGETQYF.

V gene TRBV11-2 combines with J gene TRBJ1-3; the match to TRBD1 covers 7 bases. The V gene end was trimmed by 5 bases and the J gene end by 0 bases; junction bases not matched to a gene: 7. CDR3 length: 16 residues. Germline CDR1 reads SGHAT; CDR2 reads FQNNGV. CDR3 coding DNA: TGTGCCAGCAGCCCTTGGACAGGCAGCTCTGGAAACACCATATATTTT. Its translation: CASSPWTGSSGNTIYF.

The CDR3 coding sequence is TGCAGCGTTGGAAGGGGACAGGGTGGAAATGAGCAGTTCTTC. Amino acids: CSVGRGQGGNEQFF. The rearrangement uses TRBV29-1 and TRBJ2-1; 9 nucleotides align to TRBD1. Unmatched junction bases numbered 8, after V lost 4 bases and J lost 7 bases. This CDR3 comprises 14 residues. CDR1 and CDR2 from the germline V gene are SQVTM and ANQGSEA.

CDR3 amino acids: CASSLGVLSSGANVLTF. Here the CDR3 DNA reads TGTGCCAGCAGTCTGGGGGTTCTAAGCTCTGGGGCCAACGTCCTGACTTTC. The chain is built from TRBV27 and TRBJ2-6; D assignment may be TRBD1 or TRBD2 (5 bases each). Trimming cost V 5 bases and J 0 bases, with 14 bases left between them. Germline lookup yields CDR1 MNHEY and CDR2 SMNVEV (reference sequence). This CDR3 has 17 residues.

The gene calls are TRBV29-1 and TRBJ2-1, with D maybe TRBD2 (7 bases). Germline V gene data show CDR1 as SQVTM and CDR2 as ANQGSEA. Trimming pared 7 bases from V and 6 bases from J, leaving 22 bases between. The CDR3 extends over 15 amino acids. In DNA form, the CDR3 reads TGCAGCGCTACCCGAGGGGGGGGGATGGGCAATGAGCAGTTCTTC. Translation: CSATRGGGMGNEQFF.

The CDR3 region is CSAEDAVEQFF. CDR3 nucleotides: TGCAGTGCTGAAGATGCGGTTGAGCAGTTCTTC. The chain recombines TRBV20-1 with TRBJ2-1; no clear D gene. The CDR3 extends over 11 amino acids. Germline V gene lookup returns CDR1 DFQATT and CDR2 SNEGSKA (reference sequence). The germline V and J ends were trimmed by 5 bases and 9 bases, with 11 bases remaining between them.

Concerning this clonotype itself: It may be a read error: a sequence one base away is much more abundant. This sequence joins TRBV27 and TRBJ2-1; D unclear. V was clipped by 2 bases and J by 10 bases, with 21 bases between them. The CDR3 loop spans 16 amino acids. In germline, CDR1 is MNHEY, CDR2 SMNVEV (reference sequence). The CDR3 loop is CASSLLGGRSSYEQFF. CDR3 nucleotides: TGTGCCAGCAGTTTACTGGGTGGCAGGAGCTCCTACGAGCAGTTCTTC.

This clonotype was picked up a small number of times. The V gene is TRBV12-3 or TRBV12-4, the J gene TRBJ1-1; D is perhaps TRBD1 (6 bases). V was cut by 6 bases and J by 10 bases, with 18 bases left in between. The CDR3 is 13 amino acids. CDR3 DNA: TGTGCCAGCAGGGTACAGGGTTTAGGTGGAGCTTTCTTT. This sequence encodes CASRVQGLGGAFF.

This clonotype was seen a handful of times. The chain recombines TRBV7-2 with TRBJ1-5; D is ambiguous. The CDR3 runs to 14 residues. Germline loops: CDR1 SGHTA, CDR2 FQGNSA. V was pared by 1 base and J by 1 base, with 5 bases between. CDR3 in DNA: TGTGCCAGCAGCTTAGAACTAAGCAATCAGCCCCAGCATTTT. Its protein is CASSLELSNQPQHF.

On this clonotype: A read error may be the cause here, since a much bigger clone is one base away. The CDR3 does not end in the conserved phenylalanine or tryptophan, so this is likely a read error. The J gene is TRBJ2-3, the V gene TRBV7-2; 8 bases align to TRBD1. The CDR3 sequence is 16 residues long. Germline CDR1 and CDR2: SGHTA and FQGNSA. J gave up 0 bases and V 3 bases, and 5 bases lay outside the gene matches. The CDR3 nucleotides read TGTGCCAGCAGCTTTCATGGACAGGGAAGCACAGATACGCAGTATTTG. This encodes CASSFHGQGSTDTQYL.

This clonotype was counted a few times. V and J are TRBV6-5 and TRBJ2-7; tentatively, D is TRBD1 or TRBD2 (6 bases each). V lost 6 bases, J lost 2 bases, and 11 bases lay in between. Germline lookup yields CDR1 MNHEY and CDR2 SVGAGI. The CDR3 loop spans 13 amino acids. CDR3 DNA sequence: TGTGCCAGCAGGAGGGGGGTACCCTACGAGCAGTACTTC. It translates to CASRRGVPYEQYF.

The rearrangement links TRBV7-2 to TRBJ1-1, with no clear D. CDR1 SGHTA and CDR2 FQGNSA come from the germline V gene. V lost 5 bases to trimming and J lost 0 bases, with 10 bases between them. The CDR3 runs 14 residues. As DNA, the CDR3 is TGTGCCAGCAGCGTTAGCGGAGTGAACACTGAAGCTTTCTTT. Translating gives CASSVSGVNTEAFF. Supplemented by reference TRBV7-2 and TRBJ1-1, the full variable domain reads GAGVSQSPSNKVTEKGKDVELRCDPISGHTALYWYRQSLGQGLEFLIYFQGNSAPDKSGLPSDRFSAERTGGSVSTLTIQRTQQEDSAVYLCASSVSGVNTEAFFGQGTRLTVV.

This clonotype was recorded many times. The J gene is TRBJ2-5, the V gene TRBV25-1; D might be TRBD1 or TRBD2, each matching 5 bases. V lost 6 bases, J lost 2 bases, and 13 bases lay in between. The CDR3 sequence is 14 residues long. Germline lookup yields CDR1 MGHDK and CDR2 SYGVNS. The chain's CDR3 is CASSEVGVQETQYF. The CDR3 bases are TGTGCCAGCAGCGAAGTGGGGGTGCAAGAGACCCAGTACTTC.

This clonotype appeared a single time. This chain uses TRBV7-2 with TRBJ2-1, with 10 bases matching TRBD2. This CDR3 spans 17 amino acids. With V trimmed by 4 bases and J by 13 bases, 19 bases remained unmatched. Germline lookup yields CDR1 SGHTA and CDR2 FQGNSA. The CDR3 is CASSSRGASGGYGTQFF. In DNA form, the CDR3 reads TGTGCCAGCAGCTCTAGGGGCGCTAGCGGGGGATATGGGACCCAGTTCTTC.

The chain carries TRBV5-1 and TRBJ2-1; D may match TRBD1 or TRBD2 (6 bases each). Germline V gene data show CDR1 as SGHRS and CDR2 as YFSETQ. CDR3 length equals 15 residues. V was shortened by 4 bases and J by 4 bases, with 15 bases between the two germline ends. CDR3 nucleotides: TGCGCCAGCAGCAAGGACGGAGGGGGTTACAATGAGCAGTTCTTC. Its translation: CASSKDGGGYNEQFF. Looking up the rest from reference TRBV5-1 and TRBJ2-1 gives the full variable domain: KAGVTQTPRYLIKTRGQQVTLSCSPISGHRSVSWYQQTPGQGLQFLFEYFSETQRNKGNFPGRFSGRQFSNSRSEMNVSTLELGDSALYLCASSKDGGGYNEQFFGPGTRLTVL.

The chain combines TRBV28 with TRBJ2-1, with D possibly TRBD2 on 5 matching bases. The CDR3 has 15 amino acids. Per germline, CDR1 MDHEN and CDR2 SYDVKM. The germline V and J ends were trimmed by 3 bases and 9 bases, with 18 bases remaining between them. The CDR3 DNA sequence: TGTGCCAGCAGTTTCGCCGTTGGAGTTGGGAGTGAGCAGTTCTTC. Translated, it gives CASSFAVGVGSEQFF.

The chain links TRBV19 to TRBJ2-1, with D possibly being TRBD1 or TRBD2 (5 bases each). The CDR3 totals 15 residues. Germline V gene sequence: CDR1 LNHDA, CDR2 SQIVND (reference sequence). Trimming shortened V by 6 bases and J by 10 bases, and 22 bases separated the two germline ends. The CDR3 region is CASRVRDGATYEQFF. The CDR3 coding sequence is TGTGCCAGTAGAGTTCGGGATGGGGCAACCTACGAGCAGTTCTTC.

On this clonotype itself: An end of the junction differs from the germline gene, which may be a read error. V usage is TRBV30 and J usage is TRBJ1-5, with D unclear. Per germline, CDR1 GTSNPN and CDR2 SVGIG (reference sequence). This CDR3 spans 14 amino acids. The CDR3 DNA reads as TGTGCCTGGAGTAATAACCACCGCAATCGGCCCCAGCATTTT. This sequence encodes CAWSNNHRNRPQHF.

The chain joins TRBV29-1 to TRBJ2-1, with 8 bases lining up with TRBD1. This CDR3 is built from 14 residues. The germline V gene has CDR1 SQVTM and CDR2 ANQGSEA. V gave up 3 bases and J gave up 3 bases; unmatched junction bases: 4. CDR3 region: CSVEGGQVYNEQFF. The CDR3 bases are TGCAGCGTTGAGGGGGGACAGGTCTACAATGAGCAGTTCTTC.

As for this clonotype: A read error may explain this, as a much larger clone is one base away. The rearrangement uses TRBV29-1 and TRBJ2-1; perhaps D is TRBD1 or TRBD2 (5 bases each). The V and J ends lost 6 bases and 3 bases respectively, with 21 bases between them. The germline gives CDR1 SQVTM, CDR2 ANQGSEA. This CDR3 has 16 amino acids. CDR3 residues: CSVGDGEGGRYNEQFF. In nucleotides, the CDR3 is TGCAGCGTGGGGGACGGGGAAGGTGGTCGCTACAATGAGCAGTTCTTC.

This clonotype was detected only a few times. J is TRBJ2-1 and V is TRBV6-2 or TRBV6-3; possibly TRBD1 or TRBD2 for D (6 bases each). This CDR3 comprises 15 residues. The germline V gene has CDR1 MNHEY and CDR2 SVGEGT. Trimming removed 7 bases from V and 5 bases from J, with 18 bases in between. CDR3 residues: CASIKRGALNNEQFF. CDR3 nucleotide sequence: TGTGCCAGCATTAAGAGGGGGGCACTCAACAATGAGCAGTTCTTC.

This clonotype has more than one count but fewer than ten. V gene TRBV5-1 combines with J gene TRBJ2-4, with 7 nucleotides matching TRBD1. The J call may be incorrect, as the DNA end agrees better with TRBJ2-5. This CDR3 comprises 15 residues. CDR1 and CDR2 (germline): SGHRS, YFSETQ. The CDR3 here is CASSSNPGTEETQYF. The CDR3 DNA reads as TGCGCCAGCAGCTCCAACCCCGGGACAGAAGAGACCCAGTACTTC.

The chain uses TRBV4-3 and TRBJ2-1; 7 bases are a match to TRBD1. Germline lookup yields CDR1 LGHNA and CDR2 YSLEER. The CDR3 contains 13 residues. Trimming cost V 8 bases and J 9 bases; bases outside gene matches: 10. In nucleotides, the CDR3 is TGCGCCAGCTCGGACAGGCCCTCGACTGAGCAGTTCTTC. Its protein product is CASSDRPSTEQFF.